A single T cell receptor beta chain is shown here with its context. What it binds is not known. The ends were cut back, 1 base at V and 7 bases at J, with 7 bases in the middle. There are 12 residues in the CDR3. CDR1 and CDR2 (germline): LGHNA, YNFKEQ. Primers: 60 Vbeta forward and 13 Jbeta reverse. Authors' data handling: A later analysis counted 80 million or so unique TCR beta chains, around 10 million shared. TCRdb's copy holds only in-frame clones and misses some; the assay was immunoSEQ multiplex PCR. V and J calls plus clone size are reproduced from that table; the DNA served to infer D and trimming. The table has some 140,000 clones, 75% to 85% seen once. These data originate in a study of cytomegalovirus exposure and HLA in healthy donors. Study details: Findings of an earlier analysis included about 100 million unique TCR beta sequences from around 180 million T cells. Study results and limitations: A later analysis showed TCR association rates differing by HLA locus, peaking at DRB1 and lowest at HLA-C. A later analysis linked more than 15,000 TCR beta sequences to HLA alleles at 0.05 false discovery rate.

V usage is TRBV4-2 and J usage is TRBJ1-1; the D gene is possibly TRBD1 (6 bases). This clonotype originated in a man aged 25 to 45 in good health and CMV-seropositive. The sequencing sample was made of PBMCs. CDR3 in DNA: TGTGCCAGCAGCCAAGGACAGGTTGAAGCTTTCTTT. It is translated as CASSQGQVEAFF.